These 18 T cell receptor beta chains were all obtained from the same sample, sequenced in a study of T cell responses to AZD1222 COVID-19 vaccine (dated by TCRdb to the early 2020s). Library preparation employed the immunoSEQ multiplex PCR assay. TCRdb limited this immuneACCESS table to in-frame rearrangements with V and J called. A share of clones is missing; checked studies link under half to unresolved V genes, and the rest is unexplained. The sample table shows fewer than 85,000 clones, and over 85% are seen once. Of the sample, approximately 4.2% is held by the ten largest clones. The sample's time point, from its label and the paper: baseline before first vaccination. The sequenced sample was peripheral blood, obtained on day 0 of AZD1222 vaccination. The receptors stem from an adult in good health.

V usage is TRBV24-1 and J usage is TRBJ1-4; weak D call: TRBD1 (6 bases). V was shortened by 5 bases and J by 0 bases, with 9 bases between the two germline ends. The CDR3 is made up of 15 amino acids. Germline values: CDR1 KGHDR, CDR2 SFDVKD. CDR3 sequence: CATSAGDATNEKLFF. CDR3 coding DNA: TGTGCCACCAGTGCAGGGGACGCAACTAATGAAAAACTGTTTTTT.

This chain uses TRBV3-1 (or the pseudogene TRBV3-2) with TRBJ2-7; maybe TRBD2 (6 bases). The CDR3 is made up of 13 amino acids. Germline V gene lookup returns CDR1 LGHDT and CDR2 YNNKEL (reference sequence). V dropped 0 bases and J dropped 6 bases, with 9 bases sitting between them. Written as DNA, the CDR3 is TGTGCCAGCAGCCAAGAGGGCGGGACCGAGCAGTACTTC. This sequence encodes CASSQEGGTEQYF.

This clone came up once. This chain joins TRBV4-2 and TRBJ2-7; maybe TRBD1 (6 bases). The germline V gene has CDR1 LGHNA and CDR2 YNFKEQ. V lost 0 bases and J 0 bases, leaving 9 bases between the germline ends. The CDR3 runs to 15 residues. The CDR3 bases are TGTGCCAGCAGCCAAGACGGACAGATCTCCTACGAGCAGTACTTC. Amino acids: CASSQDGQISYEQYF.

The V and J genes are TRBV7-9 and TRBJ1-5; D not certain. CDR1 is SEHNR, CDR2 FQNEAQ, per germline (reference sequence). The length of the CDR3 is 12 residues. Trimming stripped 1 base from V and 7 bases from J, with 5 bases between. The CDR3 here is CASSLGTQPQHF. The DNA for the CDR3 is TGTGCCAGCAGCTTAGGGACGCAGCCCCAGCATTTT.

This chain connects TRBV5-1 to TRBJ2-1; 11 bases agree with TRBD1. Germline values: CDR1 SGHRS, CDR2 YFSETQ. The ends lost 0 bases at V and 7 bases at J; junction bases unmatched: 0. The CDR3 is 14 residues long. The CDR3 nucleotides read TGCGCCAGCAGCTTGGGGGACAGGGGGAATGAGCAGTTCTTC. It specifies CASSLGDRGNEQFF. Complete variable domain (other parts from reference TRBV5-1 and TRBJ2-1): KAGVTQTPRYLIKTRGQQVTLSCSPISGHRSVSWYQQTPGQGLQFLFEYFSETQRNKGNFPGRFSGRQFSNSRSEMNVSTLELGDSALYLCASSLGDRGNEQFFGPGTRLTVL.

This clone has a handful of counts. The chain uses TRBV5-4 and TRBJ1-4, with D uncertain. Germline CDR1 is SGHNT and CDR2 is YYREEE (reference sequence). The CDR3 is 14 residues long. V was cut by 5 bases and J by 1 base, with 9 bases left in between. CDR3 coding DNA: TGTGCCAGCAGTACCTCCGGAACTAATGAAAAACTGTTTTTT. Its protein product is CASSTSGTNEKLFF.

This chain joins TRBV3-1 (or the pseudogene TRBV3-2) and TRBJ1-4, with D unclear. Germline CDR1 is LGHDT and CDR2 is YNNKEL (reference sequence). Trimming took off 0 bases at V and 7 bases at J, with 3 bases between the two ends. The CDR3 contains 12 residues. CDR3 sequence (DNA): TGTGCCAGCAGCCAAGATCGTGAAAAACTGTTTTTT. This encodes CASSQDREKLFF.

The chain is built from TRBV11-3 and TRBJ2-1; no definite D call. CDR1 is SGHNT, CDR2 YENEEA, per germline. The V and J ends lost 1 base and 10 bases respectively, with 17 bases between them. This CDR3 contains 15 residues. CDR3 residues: CASSLGAQTRNEQFF. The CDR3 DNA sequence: TGTGCCAGCAGCTTAGGGGCCCAGACGAGGAACGAGCAGTTCTTC. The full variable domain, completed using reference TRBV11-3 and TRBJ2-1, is EAGVVQSPRYKIIEKKQPVAFWCNPISGHNTLYWYLQNLGQGPELLIRYENEEAVDDSQLPKDRFSAERLKGVDSTLKIQPAELGDSAVYLCASSLGAQTRNEQFFGPGTRLTVL.

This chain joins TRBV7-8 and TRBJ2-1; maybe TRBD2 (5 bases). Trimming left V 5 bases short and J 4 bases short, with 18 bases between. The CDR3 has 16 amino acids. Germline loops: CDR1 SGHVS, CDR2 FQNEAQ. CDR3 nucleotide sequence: TGTGCCAGCAGCCCGGAGTTGCGGGCCTTTTACAATGAGCAGTTCTTC. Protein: CASSPELRAFYNEQFF.

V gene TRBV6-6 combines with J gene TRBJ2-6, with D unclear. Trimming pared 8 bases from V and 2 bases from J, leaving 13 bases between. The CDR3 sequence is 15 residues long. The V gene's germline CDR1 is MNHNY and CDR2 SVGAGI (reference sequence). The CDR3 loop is CASFTLQAGANVLTF. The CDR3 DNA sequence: TGTGCCAGCTTCACACTTCAAGCTGGGGCCAACGTCCTGACTTTC.

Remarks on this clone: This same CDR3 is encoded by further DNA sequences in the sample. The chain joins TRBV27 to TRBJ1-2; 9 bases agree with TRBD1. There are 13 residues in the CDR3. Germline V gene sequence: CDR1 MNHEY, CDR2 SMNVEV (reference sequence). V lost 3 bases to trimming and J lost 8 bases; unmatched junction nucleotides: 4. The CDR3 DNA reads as TGTGCCAGCAGTTTCCGGGACAGGGACGGCTACACCTTC. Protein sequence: CASSFRDRDGYTF.

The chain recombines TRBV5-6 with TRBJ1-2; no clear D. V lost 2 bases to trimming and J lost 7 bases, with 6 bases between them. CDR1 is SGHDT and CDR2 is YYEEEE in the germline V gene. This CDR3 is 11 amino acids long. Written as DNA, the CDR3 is TGTGCCAGCAGCTTAGGCTTTGGCTACACCTTC. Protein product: CASSLGFGYTF.

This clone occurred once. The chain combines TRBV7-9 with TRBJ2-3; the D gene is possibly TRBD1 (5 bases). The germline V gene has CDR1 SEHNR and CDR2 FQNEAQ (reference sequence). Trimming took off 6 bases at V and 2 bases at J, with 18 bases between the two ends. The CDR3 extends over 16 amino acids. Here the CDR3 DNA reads TGTGCCAGCAGTTTCTCCGGCACAGGAGACACAGATACGCAGTATTTT. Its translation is CASSFSGTGDTDTQYF.

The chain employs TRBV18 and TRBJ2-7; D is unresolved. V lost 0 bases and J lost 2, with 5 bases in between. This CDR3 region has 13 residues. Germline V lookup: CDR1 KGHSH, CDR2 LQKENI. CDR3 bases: TGTGCCAGCTCACCACCCGATGCCTACGAGCAGTACTTC. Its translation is CASSPPDAYEQYF. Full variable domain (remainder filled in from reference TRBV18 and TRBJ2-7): NAGVMQNPRHLVRRRGQEARLRCSPMKGHSHVYWYRQLPEEGLKFMVYLQKENIIDESGMPKERFSAEFPKEGPSILRIQQVVRGDSAAYFCASSPPDAYEQYFGPGTRLTVT.

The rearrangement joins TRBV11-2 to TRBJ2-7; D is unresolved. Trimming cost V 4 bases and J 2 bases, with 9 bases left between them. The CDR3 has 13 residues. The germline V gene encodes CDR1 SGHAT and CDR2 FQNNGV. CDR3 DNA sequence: TGTGCCAGCAGCTCCCATACTACCTACGAGCAGTACTTC. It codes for CASSSHTTYEQYF. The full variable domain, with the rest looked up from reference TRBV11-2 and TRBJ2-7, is EAGVAQSPRYKIIEKRQSVAFWCNPISGHATLYWYQQILGQGPKLLIQFQNNGVVDDSQLPKDRFSAERLKGVDSTLKIQPAKLEDSAVYLCASSSHTTYEQYFGPGTRLTVT.

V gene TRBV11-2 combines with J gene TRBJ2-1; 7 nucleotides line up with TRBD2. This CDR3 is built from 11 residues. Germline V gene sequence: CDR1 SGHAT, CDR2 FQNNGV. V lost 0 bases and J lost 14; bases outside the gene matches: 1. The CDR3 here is CASSLETSKFF. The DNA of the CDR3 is TGTGCCAGCAGCTTAGAGACTAGCAAGTTCTTC.

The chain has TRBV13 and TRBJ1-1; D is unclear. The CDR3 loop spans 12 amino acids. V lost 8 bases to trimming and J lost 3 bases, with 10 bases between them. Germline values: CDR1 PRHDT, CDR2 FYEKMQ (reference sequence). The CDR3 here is CASCRGDTEAFF. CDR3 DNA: TGTGCCAGCTGTCGGGGTGACACTGAAGCTTTCTTT.

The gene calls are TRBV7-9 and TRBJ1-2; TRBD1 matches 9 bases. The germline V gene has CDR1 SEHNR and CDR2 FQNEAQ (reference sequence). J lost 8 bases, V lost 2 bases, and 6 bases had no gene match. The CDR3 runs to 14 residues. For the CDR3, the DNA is TGTGCCAGCAGCTTACGGACAGGGGCGTCAGGCTACACCTTC. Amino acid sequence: CASSLRTGASGYTF. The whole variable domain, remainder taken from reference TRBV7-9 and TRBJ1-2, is DTGVSQNPRHKITKRGQNVTFRCDPISEHNRLYWYRQTLGQGPEFLTYFQNEAQLEKSRLLSDRFSAERPKGSFSTLEIQRTEQGDSAMYLCASSLRTGASGYTFGSGTRLTVV.